Listed below are T cell receptor beta chains from one sample, sequenced in a study of identical twins. One entry per CDR3 protein, called by TCRdb with MiXCR from the 5' RACE reads. The sample lists approximately 890,000 distinct CDR3 sequences; roughly an eighth were seen once. This sample also belongs to another study, concerning yellow fever vaccine responses in identical twins.

Sequencing input: PBMCs. Every receptor here comes from a woman under 30 in good health. Each CDR3 is given with its conserved first and last residue. Fields, in order: V gene, J gene, CDR3 length, clone size, D gene, CDR3 protein, CDR3 DNA. D genes are given only for firm matches. Clone size is stated in some rows and not others, as once, few, many or a class when expanded.

v_call: TRBV3-1; j_call: TRBJ2-7; cdr3_length: 14; clone_size: .; d_call: TRBD2; cdr3_aa: CASSQGLAGVEQYF; cdr3_nt: TGTGCCAGCAGCCAAGGGCTAGCGGGAGTCGAGCAGTACTTC
v_call: TRBV5-1; j_call: TRBJ1-1; cdr3_length: 19; clone_size: few; d_call: TRBD1; cdr3_aa: CASSLEGSTRGRVRSEAFF; cdr3_nt: TGCGCCAGCAGCTTGGAAGGTTCGACCAGGGGGCGGGTAAGATCTGAAGCTTTCTTT
v_call: TRBV27; j_call: TRBJ2-1; cdr3_length: 17; clone_size: .; d_call: .; cdr3_aa: CASSLIVPGLLYNEQFF; cdr3_nt: TGTGCCAGCAGTTTAATCGTTCCGGGGCTACTTTACAATGAGCAGTTCTTC
v_call: TRBV11-2; j_call: TRBJ2-5; cdr3_length: 16; clone_size: few; d_call: .; cdr3_aa: CASSLEGTGRYGTQYF; cdr3_nt: TGTGCCAGCAGCTTAGAGGGGACGGGGCGCTACGGGACCCAGTACTTC
v_call: TRBV6-2/TRBV6-3; j_call: TRBJ1-2; cdr3_length: 17; clone_size: few; d_call: TRBD1; cdr3_aa: CASLKSGTGIGDYGYTF; cdr3_nt: TGTGCCAGTCTAAAATCCGGGACAGGGATCGGCGACTATGGCTACACCTTC
v_call: TRBV24-1; j_call: TRBJ2-2; cdr3_length: 14; clone_size: few; d_call: .; cdr3_aa: CATSDSHNTGELFF; cdr3_nt: TGTGCCACCAGTGACAGCCATAACACCGGGGAGCTGTTTTTT
v_call: TRBV10-3; j_call: TRBJ2-1; cdr3_length: 17; clone_size: few; d_call: TRBD2; cdr3_aa: CAISGVAGELRGGEQFF; cdr3_nt: TGTGCCATCAGTGGGGTAGCGGGGGAACTTCGCGGGGGTGAGCAGTTCTTC
v_call: TRBV5-1; j_call: TRBJ1-1; cdr3_length: 15; clone_size: many; d_call: .; cdr3_aa: CASSPESTLRTEAFF; cdr3_nt: TGCGCCAGCAGCCCAGAATCAACTTTGAGGACTGAAGCTTTCTTT
v_call: TRBV4-1; j_call: TRBJ2-7; cdr3_length: 14; clone_size: few; d_call: .; cdr3_aa: CASSQGTTLDEQYF; cdr3_nt: TGCGCCAGCAGCCAAGGGACTACTCTGGACGAGCAGTACTTC
v_call: TRBV10-3; j_call: TRBJ2-1; cdr3_length: 15; clone_size: many; d_call: TRBD2; cdr3_aa: CAISVSGSTPNEQFF; cdr3_nt: TGTGCCATCAGTGTGAGCGGGAGTACACCGAATGAGCAGTTCTTC
v_call: TRBV12-3/TRBV12-4; j_call: TRBJ1-5; cdr3_length: 13; clone_size: many; d_call: .; cdr3_aa: CASSVTGNQPQHF; cdr3_nt: TGTGCCAGCAGTGTGACAGGTAATCAGCCCCAGCATTTT
v_call: TRBV12-3/TRBV12-4; j_call: TRBJ2-2; cdr3_length: 12; clone_size: many; d_call: .; cdr3_aa: CASSLGNGELFF; cdr3_nt: TGTGCCAGCAGTCTCGGTAACGGGGAGCTGTTTTTT
v_call: TRBV6-5; j_call: TRBJ2-2; cdr3_length: 17; clone_size: .; d_call: .; cdr3_aa: CASSYHAGQSSTGELFF; cdr3_nt: TGTGCCAGCAGTTACCACGCAGGGCAATCTTCCACCGGGGAGCTGTTTTTT
v_call: TRBV4-1; j_call: TRBJ2-1; cdr3_length: 16; clone_size: few; d_call: TRBD2; cdr3_aa: CASSQDRAGGFDEQFF; cdr3_nt: TGCGCCAGCAGCCAAGATCGAGCGGGAGGGTTCGATGAGCAGTTCTTC
v_call: TRBV10-3; j_call: TRBJ2-5; cdr3_length: 14; clone_size: few; d_call: .; cdr3_aa: CAISESSGVETQYF; cdr3_nt: TGTGCCATCAGTGAGTCATCGGGGGTGGAGACCCAGTACTTC
v_call: TRBV9; j_call: TRBJ2-1; cdr3_length: 16; clone_size: .; d_call: .; cdr3_aa: CASSAPRDSSYNEQFF; cdr3_nt: TGTGCCAGCAGCGCGCCCCGGGACTCATCCTACAATGAGCAGTTCTTC
v_call: TRBV9; j_call: TRBJ2-1; cdr3_length: 16; clone_size: .; d_call: TRBD1; cdr3_aa: CASSLGGQGDWNEQFF; cdr3_nt: TGTGCCAGCAGCTTAGGGGGACAGGGGGATTGGAATGAGCAGTTCTTC
v_call: TRBV5-1; j_call: TRBJ2-7; cdr3_length: 16; clone_size: .; d_call: .; cdr3_aa: CASSLAWGRETYEQYF; cdr3_nt: TGCGCCAGCAGCTTGGCCTGGGGGCGGGAGACCTACGAGCAGTACTTC
v_call: TRBV4-1; j_call: TRBJ2-2; cdr3_length: 16; clone_size: few; d_call: .; cdr3_aa: CASSQVDGGNTGELFF; cdr3_nt: TGCGCCAGCAGCCAAGTCGACGGGGGGAACACCGGGGAGCTGTTTTTT
v_call: TRBV6-5; j_call: TRBJ1-2; cdr3_length: 16; clone_size: few; d_call: .; cdr3_aa: CASSYSFAQANYGYTF; cdr3_nt: TGTGCCAGCAGTTACTCGTTTGCACAAGCTAACTATGGCTACACCTTC
v_call: TRBV6-1; j_call: TRBJ2-5; cdr3_length: 16; clone_size: .; d_call: .; cdr3_aa: CASRSSRAGTRETQYF; cdr3_nt: TGTGCCAGCCGATCCTCCCGGGCGGGAACCCGAGAGACCCAGTACTTC
v_call: TRBV20-1; j_call: TRBJ2-3; cdr3_length: 13; clone_size: .; d_call: .; cdr3_aa: CSASSTIGDTQYF; cdr3_nt: TGCAGTGCTAGCTCGACTATTGGAGATACGCAGTATTTT
v_call: TRBV2; j_call: TRBJ1-1; cdr3_length: 12; clone_size: few; d_call: .; cdr3_aa: CASSAYGPEAFF; cdr3_nt: TGTGCCAGCAGCGCGTACGGTCCTGAAGCTTTCTTT
v_call: TRBV7-9; j_call: TRBJ1-2; cdr3_length: 16; clone_size: few; d_call: TRBD1; cdr3_aa: CASSWGGRDRNYGYTF; cdr3_nt: TGTGCCAGCAGCTGGGGGGGCAGGGACAGAAACTATGGCTACACCTTC
v_call: TRBV11-1; j_call: TRBJ1-3; cdr3_length: 14; clone_size: .; d_call: .; cdr3_aa: CASSGGLSGNTIYF; cdr3_nt: TGTGCCAGCAGCGGGGGCCTCTCTGGAAACACCATATATTTT
v_call: TRBV7-2; j_call: TRBJ1-4; cdr3_length: 16; clone_size: .; d_call: TRBD1; cdr3_aa: CASSLGLGGLGEKLFF; cdr3_nt: TGTGCCAGCAGCTTAGGATTAGGGGGCCTCGGAGAAAAACTGTTTTTT
v_call: TRBV3-1; j_call: TRBJ2-3; cdr3_length: 16; clone_size: .; d_call: TRBD2; cdr3_aa: CASSQDGLAGFDTQYF; cdr3_nt: TGTGCCAGCAGCCAAGATGGGCTAGCGGGGTTCGATACGCAGTATTTT
v_call: TRBV3-1; j_call: TRBJ2-1; cdr3_length: 15; clone_size: few; d_call: .; cdr3_aa: CASSQAPGLLNEQFF; cdr3_nt: TGTGCCAGCAGCCAAGCCCCGGGGCTACTCAATGAGCAGTTCTTC
v_call: TRBV29-1; j_call: TRBJ2-1; cdr3_length: 15; clone_size: .; d_call: TRBD1; cdr3_aa: CSVGYRDRQTVRQFF; cdr3_nt: TGCAGCGTTGGGTACCGGGACAGACAGACAGTAAGGCAGTTCTTC
v_call: TRBV24-1; j_call: TRBJ2-3; cdr3_length: 14; clone_size: few; d_call: .; cdr3_aa: CATDSGTSTDTQYF; cdr3_nt: TGTGCCACTGACTCCGGGACAAGCACAGATACGCAGTATTTT
v_call: TRBV7-6; j_call: TRBJ2-3; cdr3_length: 16; clone_size: .; d_call: TRBD2; cdr3_aa: CASSLIGSGKVDTQYF; cdr3_nt: TGTGCCAGCAGCTTAATTGGTAGCGGGAAGGTAGATACGCAGTATTTT
v_call: TRBV12-3/TRBV12-4; j_call: TRBJ1-5; cdr3_length: 17; clone_size: .; d_call: TRBD1; cdr3_aa: CASSPRSGQGDRQPQHF; cdr3_nt: TGTGCCAGCAGTCCGCGAAGTGGACAGGGGGATAGACAGCCCCAGCATTTT
v_call: TRBV25-1; j_call: TRBJ2-5; cdr3_length: 14; clone_size: .; d_call: TRBD2; cdr3_aa: CASSLTSVTPTQYF; cdr3_nt: TGTGCCAGCAGTCTTACTAGCGTAACCCCCACCCAGTACTTC
v_call: TRBV15; j_call: TRBJ2-5; cdr3_length: 12; clone_size: many; d_call: .; cdr3_aa: CATSRDTETQYF; cdr3_nt: TGTGCCACCAGCAGAGATACGGAGACCCAGTACTTC
v_call: TRBV20-1; j_call: TRBJ2-1; cdr3_length: 14; clone_size: few; d_call: TRBD2; cdr3_aa: CSARVLAGVSEQFF; cdr3_nt: TGCAGTGCTAGAGTGCTAGCGGGAGTGAGTGAGCAGTTCTTC
v_call: TRBV7-6; j_call: TRBJ2-1; cdr3_length: 16; clone_size: .; d_call: .; cdr3_aa: CASSLEDWSSYNEQFF; cdr3_nt: TGTGCCAGCAGCTTAGAAGACTGGAGCTCCTACAATGAGCAGTTCTTC